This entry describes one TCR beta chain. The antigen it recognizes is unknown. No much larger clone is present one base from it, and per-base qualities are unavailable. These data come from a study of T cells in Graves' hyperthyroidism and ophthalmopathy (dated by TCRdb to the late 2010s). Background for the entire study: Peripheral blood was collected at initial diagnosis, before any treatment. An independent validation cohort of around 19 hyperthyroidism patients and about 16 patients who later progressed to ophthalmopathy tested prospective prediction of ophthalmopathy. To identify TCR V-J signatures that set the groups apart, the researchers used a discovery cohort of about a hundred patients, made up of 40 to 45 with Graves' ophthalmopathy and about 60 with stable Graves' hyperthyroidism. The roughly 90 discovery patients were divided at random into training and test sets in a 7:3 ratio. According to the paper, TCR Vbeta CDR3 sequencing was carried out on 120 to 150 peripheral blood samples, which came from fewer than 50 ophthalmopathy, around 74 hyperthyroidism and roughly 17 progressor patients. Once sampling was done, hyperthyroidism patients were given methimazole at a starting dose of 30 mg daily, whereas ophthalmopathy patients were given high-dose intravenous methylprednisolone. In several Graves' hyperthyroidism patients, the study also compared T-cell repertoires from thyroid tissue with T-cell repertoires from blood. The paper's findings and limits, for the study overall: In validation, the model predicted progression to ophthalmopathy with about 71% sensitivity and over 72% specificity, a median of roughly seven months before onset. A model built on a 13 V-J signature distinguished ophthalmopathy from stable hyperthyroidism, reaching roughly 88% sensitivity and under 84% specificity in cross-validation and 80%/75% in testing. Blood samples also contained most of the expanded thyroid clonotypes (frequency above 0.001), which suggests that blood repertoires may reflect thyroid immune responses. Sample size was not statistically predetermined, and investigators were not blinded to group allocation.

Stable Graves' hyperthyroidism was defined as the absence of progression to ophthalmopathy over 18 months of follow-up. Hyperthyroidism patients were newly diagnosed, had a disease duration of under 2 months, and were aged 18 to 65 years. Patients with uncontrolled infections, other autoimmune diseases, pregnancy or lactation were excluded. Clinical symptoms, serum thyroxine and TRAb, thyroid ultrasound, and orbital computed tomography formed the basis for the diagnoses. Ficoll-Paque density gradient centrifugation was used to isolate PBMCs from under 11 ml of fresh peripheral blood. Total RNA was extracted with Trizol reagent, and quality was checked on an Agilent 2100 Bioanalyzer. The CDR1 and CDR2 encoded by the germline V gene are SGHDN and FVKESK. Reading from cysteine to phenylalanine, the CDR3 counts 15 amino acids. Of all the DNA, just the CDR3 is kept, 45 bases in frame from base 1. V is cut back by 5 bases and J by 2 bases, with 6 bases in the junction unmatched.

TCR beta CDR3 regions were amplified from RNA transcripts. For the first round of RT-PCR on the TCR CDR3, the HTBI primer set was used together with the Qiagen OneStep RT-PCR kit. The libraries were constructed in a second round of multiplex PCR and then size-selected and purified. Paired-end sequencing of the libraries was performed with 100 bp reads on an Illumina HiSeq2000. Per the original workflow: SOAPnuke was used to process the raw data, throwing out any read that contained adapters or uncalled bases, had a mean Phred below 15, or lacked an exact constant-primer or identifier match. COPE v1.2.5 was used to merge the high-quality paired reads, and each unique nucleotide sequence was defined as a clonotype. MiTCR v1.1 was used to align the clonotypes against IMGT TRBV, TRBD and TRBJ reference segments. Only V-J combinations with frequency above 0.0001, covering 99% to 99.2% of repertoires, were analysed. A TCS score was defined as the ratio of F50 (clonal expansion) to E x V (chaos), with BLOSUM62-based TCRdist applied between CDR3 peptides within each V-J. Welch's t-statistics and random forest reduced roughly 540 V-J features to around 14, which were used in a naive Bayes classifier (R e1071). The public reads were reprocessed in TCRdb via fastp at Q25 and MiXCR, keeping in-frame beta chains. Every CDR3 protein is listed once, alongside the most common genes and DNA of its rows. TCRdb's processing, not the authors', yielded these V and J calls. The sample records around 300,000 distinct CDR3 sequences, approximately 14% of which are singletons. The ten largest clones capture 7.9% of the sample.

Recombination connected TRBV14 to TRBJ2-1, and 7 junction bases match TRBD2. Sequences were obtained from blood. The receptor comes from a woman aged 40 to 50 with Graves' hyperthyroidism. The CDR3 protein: CASSGAAGAYNEQFF. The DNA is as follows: TGTGCCAGCAGCGGCGCGGCGGGAGCCTACAATGAGCAGTTCTTC.